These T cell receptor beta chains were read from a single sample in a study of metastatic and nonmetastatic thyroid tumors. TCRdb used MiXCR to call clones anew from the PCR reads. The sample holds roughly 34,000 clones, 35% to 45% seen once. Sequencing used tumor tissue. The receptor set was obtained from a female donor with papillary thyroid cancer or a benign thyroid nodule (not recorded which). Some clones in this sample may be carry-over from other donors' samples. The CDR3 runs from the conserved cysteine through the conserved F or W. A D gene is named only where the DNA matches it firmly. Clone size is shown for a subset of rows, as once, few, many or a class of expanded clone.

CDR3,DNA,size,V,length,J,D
CASSIGGPSGRVPGELFF,TGTGCCAGTAGTATAGGCGGCCCTAGCGGGAGGGTCCCCGGGGAGCTGTTTTTT,few,TRBV19,18,TRBJ2-2,TRBD2
CASSYPGGDSYNEQFF,TGCGCCAGCAGTTACCCTGGCGGGGACTCCTACAATGAGCAGTTCTTC,-,TRBV27,16,TRBJ2-1,-
CASSVGKNTEAFF,TGTGCCAGCAGCGTAGGAAAGAACACTGAAGCTTTCTTT,-,TRBV9,13,TRBJ1-1,-
CASSQDRQTGELFF,TGCGCCAGCAGCCAGGACCGACAAACCGGGGAGCTGTTTTTT,few,TRBV7-2,14,TRBJ2-2,-
CASSLTTLVVTGELFF,TGTGCCAGCAGTTTAACGACCCTGGTCGTGACCGGGGAGCTGTTTTTT,few,TRBV12-3/TRBV12-4,16,TRBJ2-2,-
CASSLVNEQYF,TGTGCCAGCAGTTTAGTGAACGAGCAGTACTTC,few,TRBV12-3/TRBV12-4,11,TRBJ2-7,-
CASSSGPANYGYTF,TGTGCCAGCAGCTCAGGACCGGCTAACTATGGCTACACCTTC,-,TRBV7-9,14,TRBJ1-2,-
CAGSYRGGGNQPQHF,TGTGCCGGCAGTTACCGGGGGGGCGGCAATCAGCCCCAGCATTTT,few,TRBV6-2/TRBV6-3,15,TRBJ1-5,-
CARPFQGRLGNQPQHF,TGTGCCAGGCCTTTCCAGGGGCGTCTTGGCAATCAGCCCCAGCATTTT,-,TRBV19,16,TRBJ1-5,-
CASSLSRGGDTQYF,TGTGCCAGCAGTTTATCGAGGGGCGGGGATACGCAGTATTTT,-,TRBV27,14,TRBJ2-3,-
CASSEAVDGNTEAFF,TGTGCCAGCAGTGAAGCTGTGGACGGGAACACTGAAGCTTTCTTT,-,TRBV6-1,15,TRBJ1-1,-
CASSLGAGGDYSNQPQHF,TGTGCCAGCAGCTTAGGTGCAGGGGGCGATTATAGCAATCAGCCCCAGCATTTT,-,TRBV11-2,18,TRBJ1-5,TRBD1